This TCR beta chain was retrieved from a study of beta chain features in type 1 diabetes. Study observations and caveats: Type 1 diabetes patients showed a moderate but significant shortening of TCRB CDR3s in all four CD4+ subsets. Individuals with type 1 diabetes displayed fewer insertions and more deletions at VDJ junctions.

There are 15 residues in the CDR3. The V gene's germline CDR1 is MDHEN and CDR2 SYDVKM. V was pared by 6 bases and J by 0 bases, with 6 bases of the junction left unmatched. cDNA synthesis used the whole RNA isolate, giving expressed TCRB sequences. Sequencing used immunoSEQ multiplex PCR; TCRdb keeps in-frame clones, though not all of them. Of about 740,000 clones listed, under 15% are singletons. Concerning this clone: What it binds is not known.

The chain carries TRBV28 and TRBJ2-7, with TRBD1 matching 9 bases. The source material was naive CD4+ T cells from blood. The source is a man aged 18 to 29 with type 1 diabetes. The CDR3 nucleotides are TGTGCCAGCAGCACCGGGACAGGGAGCTCCTACGAGCAGTACTTC. Translating it yields CASSTGTGSSYEQYF. The variable domain in full, completed from reference TRBV28 and TRBJ2-7, reads DVKVTQSSRYLVKRTGEKVFLECVQDMDHENMFWYRQDPGLGLRLIYFSYDVKMKEKGDIPEGYSVSREKKERFSLILESASTNQTSMYLCASSTGTGSSYEQYFGPGTRLTVT.